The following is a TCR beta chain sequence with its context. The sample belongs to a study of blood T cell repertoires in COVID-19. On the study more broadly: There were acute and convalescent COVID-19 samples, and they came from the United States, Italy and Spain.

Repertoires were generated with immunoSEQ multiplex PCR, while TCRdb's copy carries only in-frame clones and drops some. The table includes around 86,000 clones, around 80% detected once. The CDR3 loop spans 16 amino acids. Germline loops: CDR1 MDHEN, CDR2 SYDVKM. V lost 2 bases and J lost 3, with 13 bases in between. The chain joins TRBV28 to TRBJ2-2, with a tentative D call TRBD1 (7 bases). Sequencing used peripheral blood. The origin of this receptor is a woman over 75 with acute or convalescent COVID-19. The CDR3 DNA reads TGTGCCAGCAGTTTAGGGGCAGGGGGGCACACCGGGGAGCTGTTTTTT. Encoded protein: CASSLGAGGHTGELFF.